A selection of T cell receptor beta chains follows, all from one sample in a study of technical replicates of blood from a few donors. Method: immunoSEQ multiplex PCR; TCRdb's copy keeps in-frame clones and lacks some. The repertoire includes some 79,000 clones, more than 85% of them detected once, and about 0.38% sits in the top ten. Sequences were obtained from T cells isolated from PBMCs. These TCRs come from a human donor in good health. Some clones in this sample may be carry-over from other donors' samples. Both conserved end residues are part of each CDR3. Fields, in order: CDR3 protein, CDR3 DNA, V gene, D gene, clone size, CDR3 length, J gene. A D gene is named only where the DNA matches it firmly. Clone size appears in some rows only: once, few, many, or a class for an expanded clone.

CASSLAGEAGNTIYF,TGTGCCAGCAGTTTAGCGGGGGAAGCTGGAAACACCATATATTTT,TRBV28,-,-,15,TRBJ1-3
CAIGTSSDNEQFF,TGTGCCATCGGGACTAGCAGCGACAATGAGCAGTTCTTC,TRBV10-3,TRBD2,once,13,TRBJ2-1
CASSGTAVTGNSNQPQHF,TGTGCCAGCAGTGGAACAGCAGTTACAGGGAATAGCAATCAGCCCCAGCATTTT,TRBV6-1,-,once,18,TRBJ1-5
CAWSPGGGKGYTF,TGTGCCTGGAGCCCCGGGGGGGGTAAGGGCTACACCTTC,TRBV30,-,medium-sized,13,TRBJ1-2
CASSIDNTLKDTQYF,TGTGCCAGTAGTATAGATAATACTTTAAAAGATACGCAGTATTTT,TRBV19,-,-,15,TRBJ2-3
CASSRTSVALGELFF,TGCGCCAGCAGCCGGACTAGCGTGGCACTCGGGGAGCTGTTTTTT,TRBV4-1,TRBD2,-,15,TRBJ2-2
CASSTVRETQYF,TGCGCCAGCAGCACCGTACGGGAGACCCAGTACTTC,TRBV5-1,-,-,12,TRBJ2-5
CASSLGTGREIQETQYF,TGTGCCAGCAGCTTAGGGACAGGGAGGGAGATCCAAGAGACCCAGTACTTC,TRBV7-6,-,-,17,TRBJ2-5
CASSYQETQYF,TGTGCCAGTAGCTATCAAGAGACCCAGTACTTC,TRBV19,-,-,11,TRBJ2-5
CASSQVASGTDTQYF,TGTGCCAGCAGCCAAGTAGCTAGCGGCACAGATACGCAGTATTTT,TRBV4-2,-,-,15,TRBJ2-3
CASSQDRGGGGTEAFF,TGTGCCAGCAGCCAAGATAGGGGCGGGGGTGGCACTGAAGCTTTCTTT,TRBV4-2,-,-,16,TRBJ1-1
CASSELRALSRNIQYF,TGTGCCAGCAGTGAACTCAGGGCTCTTTCTAGGAACATTCAGTACTTC,TRBV6-1,-,-,16,TRBJ2-4
CASSLAIAGGKEQYF,TGTGCCAGCAGCTTAGCGATAGCGGGAGGGAAAGAGCAGTACTTC,TRBV7-2,TRBD2,-,15,TRBJ2-7
CASSPGPGQGARGYTF,TGTGCCAGCAGCCCGGGCCCGGGACAGGGGGCTCGGGGCTACACCTTC,TRBV7-6,TRBD1,-,16,TRBJ1-2
CASRGLEGTFYEQYF,TGTGCCAGCAGGGGGTTAGAAGGGACTTTCTACGAGCAGTACTTC,TRBV27,-,once,15,TRBJ2-7
CASSPGVTSGYNEQFF,TGTGCCAGCAGCCCGGGGGTGACTAGCGGGTACAATGAGCAGTTCTTC,TRBV9,TRBD2,-,16,TRBJ2-1
CASSLGGYNQPQHF,TGTGCCAGCAGTTTAGGCGGTTACAATCAGCCCCAGCATTTT,TRBV27,-,-,14,TRBJ1-5
CASRKAGGLNYGYTF,TGTGCCAGCAGGAAGGCAGGGGGCTTAAACTATGGCTACACCTTC,TRBV14,TRBD1,once,15,TRBJ1-2